This is a list of T cell receptor beta chains from one sample in a study of blood T cell repertoires in COVID-19. Assay: immunoSEQ multiplex PCR; the TCRdb copy retains only in-frame clones and omits some. The data show 200,000 to 300,000 clones, with more than 65% seen just once and roughly 7.9% held by the top ten. Material for sequencing was peripheral blood. The receptors originated from a woman older than 75 with acute or convalescent COVID-19. The CDR3 runs from the conserved cysteine through the conserved F or W. D genes are given only for firm matches. A row's size may be missing; if present it is once, few, many or a size class.

d_call: TRBD2
cdr3_length: 15
v_call: TRBV6-7
j_call: TRBJ2-3
clone_size: .
cdr3_nt: TGTGCCAGCAGTTATAGGGACTACCTCCGGGATACGCAGTATTTT
cdr3_aa: CASSYRDYLRDTQYF

d_call: .
cdr3_length: 15
v_call: TRBV5-1
j_call: TRBJ2-7
clone_size: .
cdr3_nt: TGCGCCAGCAGCCTTAAGGTTACTAGTGTCTACGAGCAGTACTTC
cdr3_aa: CASSLKVTSVYEQYF

d_call: .
cdr3_length: 17
v_call: TRBV21-1
j_call: TRBJ1-6
clone_size: .
cdr3_nt: TGTGCCAGCAGCAAAAATGGGGTGGGACAGGAGGGTTCACCCCTCCACTTT
cdr3_aa: CASSKNGVGQEGSPLHF

d_call: .
cdr3_length: 11
v_call: TRBV24-1
j_call: TRBJ1-2
clone_size: .
cdr3_nt: TGTGCCACCAGTGATCCTTATGGCTACACCTTC
cdr3_aa: CATSDPYGYTF

d_call: TRBD2
cdr3_length: 15
v_call: TRBV10-3
j_call: TRBJ2-3
clone_size: .
cdr3_nt: TGTGCCATCAGCCTTAGCGGGGGGTCGGGGGATACGCAGTATTTT
cdr3_aa: CAISLSGGSGDTQYF

d_call: TRBD2
cdr3_length: 13
v_call: TRBV6-4
j_call: TRBJ2-5
clone_size: .
cdr3_nt: TGTGCCAGCAGTCTAGCGGGAGGAGAGACCCAGTACTTC
cdr3_aa: CASSLAGGETQYF

d_call: TRBD1
cdr3_length: 14
v_call: TRBV6-1
j_call: TRBJ1-1
clone_size: .
cdr3_nt: TGTGCCAGCAGTGAAAACAGGGGGAGGGCTGAAGCTTTCTTT
cdr3_aa: CASSENRGRAEAFF

d_call: TRBD2
cdr3_length: 14
v_call: TRBV11-2
j_call: TRBJ2-1
clone_size: .
cdr3_nt: TGTGCCAGCAGCTTGGGTAGCGGGAGTACAATCCAGTTCTTC
cdr3_aa: CASSLGSGSTIQFF

d_call: .
cdr3_length: 14
v_call: TRBV20-1
j_call: TRBJ1-1
clone_size: .
cdr3_nt: TGCAGTGCTAGTTCTCTTCAGGGAAACACTGAAGCTTTCTTT
cdr3_aa: CSASSLQGNTEAFF

d_call: .
cdr3_length: 14
v_call: TRBV11-2
j_call: TRBJ2-5
clone_size: .
cdr3_nt: TGTGCCAGCAGCTTAGTGCTAGGGGAAGAGACCCAGTACTTC
cdr3_aa: CASSLVLGEETQYF

d_call: .
cdr3_length: 14
v_call: TRBV6-5
j_call: TRBJ1-5
clone_size: .
cdr3_nt: TGTGCCAGCAGTAGGACAGCCCGCAATCAGCCCCAGCATTTT
cdr3_aa: CASSRTARNQPQHF

d_call: .
cdr3_length: 16
v_call: TRBV10-1
j_call: TRBJ2-1
clone_size: .
cdr3_nt: TGCGCCAGCAGCCCCCTAGCGTCCCGCTCCTACAATGAGCAGTTCTTC
cdr3_aa: CASSPLASRSYNEQFF

d_call: .
cdr3_length: 13
v_call: TRBV29-1
j_call: TRBJ1-4
clone_size: .
cdr3_nt: TGCAGCGTTGCAAAGGGGGGGAATGAAAAACTGTTTTTT
cdr3_aa: CSVAKGGNEKLFF

d_call: .
cdr3_length: 13
v_call: TRBV3-1/TRBV3-2
j_call: TRBJ2-7
clone_size: .
cdr3_nt: TGTGCCAGCAGCCAAGTTGAGGGCTACGAGCAGTACTTC
cdr3_aa: CASSQVEGYEQYF

d_call: TRBD2
cdr3_length: 15
v_call: TRBV5-1
j_call: TRBJ2-1
clone_size: .
cdr3_nt: TGCGCCAGCAGTCCGCTAGCGGGCATAGACAATGAGCAGTTCTTC
cdr3_aa: CASSPLAGIDNEQFF

d_call: .
cdr3_length: 12
v_call: TRBV18
j_call: TRBJ2-7
clone_size: .
cdr3_nt: TGTGCCAGCTCACCCCGGGGCTACGAGCAGTACTTC
cdr3_aa: CASSPRGYEQYF

d_call: .
cdr3_length: 14
v_call: TRBV7-9
j_call: TRBJ1-2
clone_size: .
cdr3_nt: TGTGCCAGCAGCTTAATAAGCACTAACTATGGCTACACCTTC
cdr3_aa: CASSLISTNYGYTF

d_call: .
cdr3_length: 14
v_call: TRBV5-4
j_call: TRBJ2-7
clone_size: .
cdr3_nt: TGTGCCAGCAGCTTGGGCACTGACTCCTACGAGCAGTACTTC
cdr3_aa: CASSLGTDSYEQYF

d_call: TRBD2
cdr3_length: 12
v_call: TRBV19
j_call: TRBJ2-7
clone_size: .
cdr3_nt: TGTGCCAGTCGAGACAGCGGGAACGAGCAGTACTTC
cdr3_aa: CASRDSGNEQYF

d_call: TRBD1
cdr3_length: 17
v_call: TRBV3-1/TRBV3-2
j_call: TRBJ1-6
clone_size: .
cdr3_nt: TGTGCCAGCAGCCCTCGGACAGGGTGGGGGGGTAATTCACCCCTCCACTTT
cdr3_aa: CASSPRTGWGGNSPLHF

d_call: TRBD1
cdr3_length: 15
v_call: TRBV27
j_call: TRBJ1-6
clone_size: .
cdr3_nt: TGTGCCAGCAGCCCCGCGACAGGGGTTAATTCACCCCTCCACTTT
cdr3_aa: CASSPATGVNSPLHF

d_call: .
cdr3_length: 14
v_call: TRBV29-1
j_call: TRBJ2-5
clone_size: .
cdr3_nt: TGCAGCGGGGGGGTGACGGGTTACCAAGAGACCCAGTACTTC
cdr3_aa: CSGGVTGYQETQYF

d_call: .
cdr3_length: 14
v_call: TRBV2
j_call: TRBJ2-2
clone_size: .
cdr3_nt: TGTGCCAGCAGACGGGGGACGAACACCGGGGAGCTGTTTTTT
cdr3_aa: CASRRGTNTGELFF

d_call: TRBD1
cdr3_length: 14
v_call: TRBV5-1
j_call: TRBJ1-1
clone_size: .
cdr3_nt: TGCGCCAGCAGCTCTCGGACAGGGAACACTGAAGCTTTCTTT
cdr3_aa: CASSSRTGNTEAFF

d_call: .
cdr3_length: 14
v_call: TRBV5-1
j_call: TRBJ1-1
clone_size: .
cdr3_nt: TGCGCCAGCAGCTTGGAACTGGGAGGCACTGAAGCTTTCTTT
cdr3_aa: CASSLELGGTEAFF

d_call: .
cdr3_length: 16
v_call: TRBV21-1
j_call: TRBJ1-1
clone_size: .
cdr3_nt: TGTGCCAGCAGCAAAAACAGGATACCCCCAGGTACTGAAGCTTTCTTT
cdr3_aa: CASSKNRIPPGTEAFF

d_call: .
cdr3_length: 14
v_call: TRBV19
j_call: TRBJ1-1
clone_size: .
cdr3_nt: TGTGCCAGTAGTTCCGGACACCCGAACACTGAAGCTTTCTTT
cdr3_aa: CASSSGHPNTEAFF

d_call: .
cdr3_length: 13
v_call: TRBV2
j_call: TRBJ2-5
clone_size: .
cdr3_nt: TGTGCCAGCACCCGAGGGGGGGAAGAGACCCAGTACTTC
cdr3_aa: CASTRGGEETQYF

d_call: TRBD1
cdr3_length: 16
v_call: TRBV19
j_call: TRBJ1-4
clone_size: .
cdr3_nt: TGTGCCAGTAGTACGGAAACCGGGACAGTCTATGAAAAACTGTTTTTT
cdr3_aa: CASSTETGTVYEKLFF

d_call: .
cdr3_length: 14
v_call: TRBV7-8
j_call: TRBJ1-1
clone_size: .
cdr3_nt: TGTGCCAGCGCCTTGGACGAGGGTGTCACTGAAGCTTTCTTT
cdr3_aa: CASALDEGVTEAFF

d_call: TRBD1
cdr3_length: 15
v_call: TRBV7-9
j_call: TRBJ1-2
clone_size: .
cdr3_nt: TGTGCCAGCAGCTCCGGACAGGGGGCGTACTATGGCTACACCTTC
cdr3_aa: CASSSGQGAYYGYTF

d_call: .
cdr3_length: 14
v_call: TRBV21-1
j_call: TRBJ2-5
clone_size: .
cdr3_nt: TGTGCCAGCAGCAAATGGGACAGAAAAGAGACCCAGTACTTC
cdr3_aa: CASSKWDRKETQYF

d_call: TRBD1
cdr3_length: 14
v_call: TRBV10-3
j_call: TRBJ1-5
clone_size: .
cdr3_nt: TGTGCCATCAGTGAGGGGACAGGGTCTCAGCCCCAGCATTTT
cdr3_aa: CAISEGTGSQPQHF

d_call: .
cdr3_length: 14
v_call: TRBV7-9
j_call: TRBJ1-3
clone_size: .
cdr3_nt: TGTGCCAGCAGCCAAGGACTGATTGGAAACACCATATATTTT
cdr3_aa: CASSQGLIGNTIYF

d_call: .
cdr3_length: 14
v_call: TRBV30
j_call: TRBJ1-1
clone_size: .
cdr3_nt: TGTGCCTGGAGTGTTGATCGTGCGGACACTGAAGCTTTCTTT
cdr3_aa: CAWSVDRADTEAFF

d_call: .
cdr3_length: 11
v_call: TRBV2
j_call: TRBJ1-4
clone_size: .
cdr3_nt: TGTGCCAGCACCTACGAGGTGAAACTGTTTTTT
cdr3_aa: CASTYEVKLFF

d_call: TRBD1
cdr3_length: 15
v_call: TRBV10-3
j_call: TRBJ2-3
clone_size: .
cdr3_nt: TGTGCCATCAGAGACCCCGGGACAGAAACAGATACGCAGTATTTT
cdr3_aa: CAIRDPGTETDTQYF

d_call: .
cdr3_length: 14
v_call: TRBV5-6
j_call: TRBJ2-7
clone_size: .
cdr3_nt: TGTGCCAGCAGCTTGAGAAGCGGATCCTACGAGCAGTACTTC
cdr3_aa: CASSLRSGSYEQYF

d_call: .
cdr3_length: 12
v_call: TRBV5-1
j_call: TRBJ1-1
clone_size: .
cdr3_nt: TGCGCCAGCAGCTTGATCAGCGATGAAGCTTTCTTT
cdr3_aa: CASSLISDEAFF

d_call: TRBD1
cdr3_length: 14
v_call: TRBV7-9
j_call: TRBJ1-4
clone_size: .
cdr3_nt: TGTGCCAGCAGCTGGGACAGTAGTAATGAAAAACTGTTTTTT
cdr3_aa: CASSWDSSNEKLFF

d_call: TRBD1
cdr3_length: 13
v_call: TRBV30
j_call: TRBJ2-7
clone_size: .
cdr3_nt: TGTGCCTGGAAAAAGGGACAGGGCTACGAGCAGTACTTC
cdr3_aa: CAWKKGQGYEQYF

d_call: TRBD2
cdr3_length: 16
v_call: TRBV6-6
j_call: TRBJ2-1
clone_size: .
cdr3_nt: TGTGCCAGCGCCGGGACTAGCGGGAGAAACTACAATGAGCAGTTCTTC
cdr3_aa: CASAGTSGRNYNEQFF

d_call: TRBD2
cdr3_length: 16
v_call: TRBV7-2
j_call: TRBJ2-4
clone_size: .
cdr3_nt: TGTGCCAGCAGCGAGACTAGCGGGGTAGCCAAAAACATTCAGTACTTC
cdr3_aa: CASSETSGVAKNIQYF

d_call: TRBD2
cdr3_length: 16
v_call: TRBV7-2
j_call: TRBJ2-7
clone_size: .
cdr3_nt: TGTGCCAGCAGCGCGCTGCTAGCGGGAGGGAGGAACGAGCAGTACTTC
cdr3_aa: CASSALLAGGRNEQYF

d_call: .
cdr3_length: 19
v_call: TRBV4-1
j_call: TRBJ1-1
clone_size: .
cdr3_nt: TGCGCCAGCAGCCAAGGCCAGTCAGTTGGCGGTATCCTGAACACTGAAGCTTTCTTT
cdr3_aa: CASSQGQSVGGILNTEAFF

d_call: TRBD1
cdr3_length: 15
v_call: TRBV5-4
j_call: TRBJ1-5
clone_size: .
cdr3_nt: TGTGCCAGCAGCCGAGACAGGGGTAGAAATCAGCCCCAGCATTTT
cdr3_aa: CASSRDRGRNQPQHF

d_call: .
cdr3_length: 15
v_call: TRBV2
j_call: TRBJ1-4
clone_size: .
cdr3_nt: TGTGCCAGCATCCAAAGGACTCTGTTTAATGAAAAACTGTTTTTT
cdr3_aa: CASIQRTLFNEKLFF

d_call: TRBD2
cdr3_length: 19
v_call: TRBV7-2
j_call: TRBJ2-3
clone_size: .
cdr3_nt: TGTGCCAGCAGCGCTACTGGACTAGCGGGGGGACCTCGGGCAGATACGCAGTATTTT
cdr3_aa: CASSATGLAGGPRADTQYF

d_call: TRBD2
cdr3_length: 16
v_call: TRBV9
j_call: TRBJ2-2
clone_size: few
cdr3_nt: TGTGCCAGCAGCGTAAGTCCGGGACTAGTCGCCGGGGAGCTGTTTTTT
cdr3_aa: CASSVSPGLVAGELFF

d_call: TRBD2
cdr3_length: 19
v_call: TRBV6-2/TRBV6-3
j_call: TRBJ2-4
clone_size: .
cdr3_nt: TGTGCCAGCAGTCAACGGACTAGCGGGACTTTTATAGCCAAAAACATTCAGTACTTC
cdr3_aa: CASSQRTSGTFIAKNIQYF

d_call: .
cdr3_length: 16
v_call: TRBV15
j_call: TRBJ1-5
clone_size: .
cdr3_nt: TGTGCCACCAGCAGAGATGGGGGGAGCGGCAATCAGCCCCAGCATTTT
cdr3_aa: CATSRDGGSGNQPQHF

d_call: .
cdr3_length: 14
v_call: TRBV19
j_call: TRBJ1-4
clone_size: .
cdr3_nt: TGTGCCAGTAGTACGCAGGGCCTTAACGAAAAACTGTTTTTT
cdr3_aa: CASSTQGLNEKLFF

d_call: .
cdr3_length: 13
v_call: TRBV4-1
j_call: TRBJ2-5
clone_size: .
cdr3_nt: TGCGCCAGCAGCCAAGTACAGCAAGAGACCCAGTACTTC
cdr3_aa: CASSQVQQETQYF

d_call: TRBD1
cdr3_length: 15
v_call: TRBV3-1/TRBV3-2
j_call: TRBJ1-2
clone_size: .
cdr3_nt: TGTGCCAGCAGCCAATGGGACAGTTCCAACTATGGCTACACCTTC
cdr3_aa: CASSQWDSSNYGYTF